Given below is one T cell receptor (beta chain) in context. Its antigen is undetermined. The V gene's germline CDR1 is MRHNA and CDR2 SNTAGT. This CDR3 spans 15 amino acids. Trimming stripped 3 bases from V and 0 bases from J, with 11 bases between. Profiled with immunoSEQ multiplex PCR; TCRdb holds only in-frame clones, not every one. Of tens of thousands of clones detected, about 96% appear once; the ten largest clones hold about 0.1%. The entry originates in a study of siplizumab effects on memory and regulatory T cells. Study conclusions and caveats: The mean Treg-derived percentage of mappable alloreactive CD4+ clones was about 70% with siplizumab compared with about 30% in controls.

Source material: naive CD8+ T cells sorted from blood. The V and J genes are TRBV6-4 and TRBJ1-2; D might be TRBD1 (5 bases). This clonotype was obtained from a human donor in good health. For the CDR3, the DNA is TGTGCCAGCAGTGAGGGTTCAGGGACTAACTATGGCTACACCTTC. This gives the protein CASSEGSGTNYGYTF.